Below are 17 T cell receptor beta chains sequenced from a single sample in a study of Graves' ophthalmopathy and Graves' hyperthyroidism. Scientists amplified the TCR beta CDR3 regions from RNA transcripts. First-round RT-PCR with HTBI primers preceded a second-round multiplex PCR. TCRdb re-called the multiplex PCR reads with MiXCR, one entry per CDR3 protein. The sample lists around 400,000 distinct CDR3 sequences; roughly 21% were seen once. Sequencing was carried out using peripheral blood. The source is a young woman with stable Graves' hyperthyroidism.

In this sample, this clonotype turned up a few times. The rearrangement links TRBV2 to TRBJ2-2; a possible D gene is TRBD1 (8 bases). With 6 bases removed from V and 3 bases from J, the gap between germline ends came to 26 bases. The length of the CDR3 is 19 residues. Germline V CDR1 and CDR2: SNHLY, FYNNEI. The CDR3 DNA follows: TGTGCCAGCAGGCCCATAGCCCTAGCGGACAGGGTTTACACCGGGGAGCTGTTTTTT. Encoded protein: CASRPIALADRVYTGELFF.

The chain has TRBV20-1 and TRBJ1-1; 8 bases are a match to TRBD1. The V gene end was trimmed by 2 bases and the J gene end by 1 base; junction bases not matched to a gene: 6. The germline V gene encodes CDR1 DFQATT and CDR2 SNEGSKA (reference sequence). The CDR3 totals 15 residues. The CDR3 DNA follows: TGCAGTGCTAGAACGAAAGGGACAGGGAACACTGAAGCTTTCTTT. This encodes CSARTKGTGNTEAFF.

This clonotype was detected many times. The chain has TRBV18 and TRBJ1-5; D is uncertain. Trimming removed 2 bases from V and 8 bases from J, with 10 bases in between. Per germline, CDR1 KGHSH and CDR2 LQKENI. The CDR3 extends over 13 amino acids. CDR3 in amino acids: CASSPMGSEPQHF. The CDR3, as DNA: TGTGCCAGCTCACCAATGGGGTCGGAGCCCCAGCATTTT.

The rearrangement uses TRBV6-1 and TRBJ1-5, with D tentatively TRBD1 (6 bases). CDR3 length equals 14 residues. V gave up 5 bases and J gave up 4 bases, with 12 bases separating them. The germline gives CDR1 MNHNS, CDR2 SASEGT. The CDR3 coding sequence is TGTGCCAGCAGTCATAGACAGGAAAATCAGCCCCAGCATTTT. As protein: CASSHRQENQPQHF.

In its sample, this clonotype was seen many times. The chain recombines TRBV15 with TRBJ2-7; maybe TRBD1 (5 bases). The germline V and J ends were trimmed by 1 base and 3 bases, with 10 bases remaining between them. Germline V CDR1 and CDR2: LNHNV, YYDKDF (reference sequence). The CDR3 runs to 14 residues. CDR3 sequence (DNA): TGTGCCACCAGCAGAGGGGCAGGGTACTACGAGCAGTACTTC. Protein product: CATSRGAGYYEQYF.

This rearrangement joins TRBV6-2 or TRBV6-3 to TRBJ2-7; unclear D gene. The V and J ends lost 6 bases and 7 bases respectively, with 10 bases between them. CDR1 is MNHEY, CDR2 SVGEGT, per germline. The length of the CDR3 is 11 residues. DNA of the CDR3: TGTGCCAGCAGCCCCCCGGTGGAGCAGTACTTC. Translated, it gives CASSPPVEQYF.

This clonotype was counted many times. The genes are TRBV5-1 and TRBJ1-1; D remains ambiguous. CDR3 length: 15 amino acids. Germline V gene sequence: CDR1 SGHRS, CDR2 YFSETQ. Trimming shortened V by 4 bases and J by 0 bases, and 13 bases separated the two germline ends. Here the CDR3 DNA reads TGCGCCAGCAGCCTGGACTATTTTATGAACACTGAAGCTTTCTTT. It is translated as CASSLDYFMNTEAFF.

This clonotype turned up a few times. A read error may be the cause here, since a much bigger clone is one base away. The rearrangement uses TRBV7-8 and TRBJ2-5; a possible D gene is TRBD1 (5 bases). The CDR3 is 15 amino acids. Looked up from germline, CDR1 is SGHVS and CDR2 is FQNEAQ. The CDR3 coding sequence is TGTGCCAGCAGCTTAGCCAGGGCGTACCAAGAGACCAAGTACTTC. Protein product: CASSLARAYQETKYF.

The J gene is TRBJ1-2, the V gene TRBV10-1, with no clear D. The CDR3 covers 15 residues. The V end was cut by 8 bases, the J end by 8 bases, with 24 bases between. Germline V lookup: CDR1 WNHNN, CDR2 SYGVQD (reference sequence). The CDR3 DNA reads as TGCGCCAGCTTGGGAGTGATAGGGATCTTGGGAGGCTACACCTTC. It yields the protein CASLGVIGILGGYTF.

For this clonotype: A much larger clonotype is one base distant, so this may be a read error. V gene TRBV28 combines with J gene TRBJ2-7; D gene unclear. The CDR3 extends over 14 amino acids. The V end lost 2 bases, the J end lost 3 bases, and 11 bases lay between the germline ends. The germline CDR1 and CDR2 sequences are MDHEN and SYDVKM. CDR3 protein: CASSLLTYYYEQYF. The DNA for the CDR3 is TGTGCCAGCAGTTTACTAACCTACTACTACGAGCAGTACTTC. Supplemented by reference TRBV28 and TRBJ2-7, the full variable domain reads DVKVTQSSRYLVKRTGEKVFLECVQDMDHENMFWYRQDPGLGLRLIYFSYDVKMKEKGDIPEGYSVSREKKERFSLILESASTNQTSMYLCASSLLTYYYEQYFGPGTRLTVT.

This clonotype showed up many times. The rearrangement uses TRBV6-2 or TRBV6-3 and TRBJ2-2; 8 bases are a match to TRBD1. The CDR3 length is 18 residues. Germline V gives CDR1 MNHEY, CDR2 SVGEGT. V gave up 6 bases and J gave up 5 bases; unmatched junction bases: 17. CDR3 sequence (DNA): TGTGCCAGCAGGGGCGCTCACGATGGGGGGACAGGTACCGGGGAGCTGTTTTTT. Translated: CASRGAHDGGTGTGELFF.

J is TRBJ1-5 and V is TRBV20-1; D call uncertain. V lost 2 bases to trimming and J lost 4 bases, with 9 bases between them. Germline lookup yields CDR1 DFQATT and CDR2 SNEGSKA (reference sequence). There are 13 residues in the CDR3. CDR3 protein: CSARYSSNQPQHF. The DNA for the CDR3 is TGCAGTGCTAGATACAGTTCAAATCAGCCCCAGCATTTT.

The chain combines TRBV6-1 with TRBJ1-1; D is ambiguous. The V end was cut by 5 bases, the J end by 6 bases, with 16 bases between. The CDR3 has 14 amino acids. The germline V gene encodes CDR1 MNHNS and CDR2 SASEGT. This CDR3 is CASSPLIEGPEAFF. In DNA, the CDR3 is TGTGCCAGCAGTCCGCTGATAGAGGGCCCTGAAGCTTTCTTT.

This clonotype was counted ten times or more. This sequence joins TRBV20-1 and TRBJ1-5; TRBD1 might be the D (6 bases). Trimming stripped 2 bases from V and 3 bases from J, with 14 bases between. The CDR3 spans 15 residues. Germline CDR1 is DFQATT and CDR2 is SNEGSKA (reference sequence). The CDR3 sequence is CSARQGEGDNQPQHF. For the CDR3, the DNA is TGCAGTGCTAGACAGGGCGAGGGGGACAATCAGCCCCAGCATTTT.

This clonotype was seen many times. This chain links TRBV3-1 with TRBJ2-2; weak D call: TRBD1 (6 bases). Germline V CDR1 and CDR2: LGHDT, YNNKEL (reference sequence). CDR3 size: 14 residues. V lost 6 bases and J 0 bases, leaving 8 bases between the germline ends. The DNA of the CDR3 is TGTGCCAGCAGACAGGGACCGAACACCGGGGAGCTGTTTTTT. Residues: CASRQGPNTGELFF.

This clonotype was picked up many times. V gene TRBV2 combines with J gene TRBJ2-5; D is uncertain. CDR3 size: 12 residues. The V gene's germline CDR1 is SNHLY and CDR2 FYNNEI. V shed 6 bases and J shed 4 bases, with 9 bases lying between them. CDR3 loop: CASRVAAETQYF. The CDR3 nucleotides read TGTGCCAGCAGGGTAGCCGCAGAGACCCAGTACTTC. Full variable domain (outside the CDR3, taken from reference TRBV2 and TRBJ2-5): EPEVTQTPSHQVTQMGQEVILRCVPISNHLYFYWYRQILGQKVEFLVSFYNNEISEKSEIFDDQFSVERPDGSNFTLKIRSTKLEDSAMYFCASRVAAETQYFGPGTRLLVL.

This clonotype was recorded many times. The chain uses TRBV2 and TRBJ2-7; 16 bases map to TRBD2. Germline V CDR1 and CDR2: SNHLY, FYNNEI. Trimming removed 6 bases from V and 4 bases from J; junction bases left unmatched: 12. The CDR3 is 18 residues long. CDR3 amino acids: CASRAGTSGRGKAYEQYF. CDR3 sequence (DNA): TGTGCCAGCAGGGCCGGGACTAGCGGGAGGGGGAAGGCGTACGAGCAGTACTTC.